Listed here are 18 T cell receptor beta chains from one sample, sequenced in a study of shared T cell receptors in the human thymus. Produced via immunoSEQ multiplex PCR; TCRdb's table is partial and in-frame only. The sample lists hundreds of thousands of clones, roughly 90% occurring once. These data also formed part of another study, on human thymus T cells.

The source material was thymocytes. The receptor set was obtained from a boy less than two years old with a congenital heart defect.

This clone was found once. This chain's CDR3 is CASSPRQVANYGYTF. The DNA for the CDR3 is TGTGCCAGCAGTCCGAGACAGGTCGCTAACTATGGCTACACCTTC. This chain connects TRBV6-1 to TRBJ1-2; D is perhaps TRBD1 (6 bases). Germline loops: CDR1 MNHNS, CDR2 SASEGT. V lost 5 bases, J lost 0 bases, and 13 bases lay in between. This CDR3 has 15 amino acids.

The V call is TRBV5-8, the J call TRBJ2-3; D may be TRBD2 (6 bases). In germline, CDR1 is SGHTS, CDR2 YDEGEE. This CDR3 is built from 18 residues. Trimming removed 6 bases from V and 0 bases from J, with 23 bases in between. CDR3 amino acids: CASTTDKIRDFSTDTQYF. In nucleotides, the CDR3 is TGTGCCAGCACCACCGACAAAATCCGGGACTTCAGCACAGATACGCAGTATTTT.

V and J are TRBV6-5 and TRBJ2-5, with TRBD1 identical over 10 bases. With V trimmed by 8 bases and J by 2 bases, 8 bases remained unmatched. The CDR3 is 15 amino acids. Germline V gives CDR1 MNHEY, CDR2 SVGAGI. CDR3 amino acids: CASQAGQGTQETQYF. The DNA of the CDR3 is TGTGCCAGCCAAGCGGGACAGGGGACACAAGAGACCCAGTACTTC.

J is TRBJ2-7 and V is TRBV19, with 8 bases that match TRBD1. The V and J ends lost 5 bases and 2 bases, in that order; junction bases with no gene match: 8. Germline V CDR1 and CDR2: LNHDA, SQIVND (reference sequence). The CDR3 covers 15 residues. The chain's CDR3 is CASSARTGWPYEQYF. CDR3 DNA sequence: TGTGCCAGTAGTGCCAGGACAGGGTGGCCCTACGAGCAGTACTTC.

The chain carries TRBV5-4 and TRBJ2-1, with 8 bases that match TRBD2. V was clipped by 4 bases and J by 10 bases; unmatched bases: 10. The germline CDR1 and CDR2 sequences are SGHNT and YYREEE (reference sequence). There are 14 residues in the CDR3. CDR3 region: CASSRGGPPLEQFF. The CDR3 region has the DNA TGTGCCAGCAGCCGGGGGGGGCCGCCACTAGAGCAGTTCTTC.

The chain carries TRBV4-1 and TRBJ1-4; D uncertain. The ends were cut back, 4 bases at V and 10 bases at J, with 16 bases in the middle. The CDR3 has 14 amino acids. Looked up from germline, CDR1 is MGHRA and CDR2 is YSYEKL. Here the CDR3 DNA reads TGCGCCAGCAGCCCGGTTGGGAGGAAGACAAAACTGTTTTTT. It encodes CASSPVGRKTKLFF.

This rearrangement joins TRBV7-6 to TRBJ2-3; 7 nucleotides match TRBD2. The CDR3 sequence is 16 residues long. V lost 5 bases and J lost 2; bases outside the gene matches: 10. Germline V lookup: CDR1 SGHVS, CDR2 FNYEAQ. The CDR3 coding sequence is TGTGCCAGCAGCCCCGGGACTATCCGGAACACAGATACGCAGTATTTT. Amino acids: CASSPGTIRNTDTQYF.

This chain joins TRBV19 and TRBJ2-3, with 8 bases matching TRBD2. Germline CDR1 and CDR2: LNHDA and SQIVND (reference sequence). There are 16 residues in the CDR3. After removal of 7 bases from V and 3 bases from J, the junction contained 12 bases not matched to a gene. The CDR3 bases are TGTGCCAGTAAGGGACTAGATTTGGAGGGGACAGATACGCAGTATTTT. It is translated as CASKGLDLEGTDTQYF.

This clone has only a few counts. This sequence joins TRBV5-6 and TRBJ2-2, with D maybe TRBD2 (6 bases). Trimming took off 4 bases at V and 4 bases at J, with 23 bases between the two ends. Germline lookup yields CDR1 SGHDT and CDR2 YYEEEE. The CDR3 length is 18 residues. The CDR3: CASSPKAVPRGSTGELFF. DNA of the CDR3: TGTGCCAGCAGCCCGAAGGCAGTCCCCCGGGGGAGCACCGGGGAGCTGTTTTTT.

This clone has a single count. The V gene is TRBV4-2, the J gene TRBJ1-2; 7 nucleotides align to TRBD1. Germline V gene data show CDR1 as LGHNA and CDR2 as YNFKEQ. The CDR3 is 15 amino acids. V lost 4 bases, J lost 3 bases, and 8 bases stayed unmatched. CDR3 DNA sequence: TGTGCCAGCAGCCCGCACCCGGGGACAGACTATGGCTACACCTTC. This encodes CASSPHPGTDYGYTF.

This clone appeared a single time. The chain links TRBV18 to TRBJ2-7; the match to TRBD2 covers 12 bases. The CDR3 contains 15 residues. V was pared by 3 bases and J by 5 bases, with 5 bases of the junction left unmatched. Germline CDR1 KGHSH, CDR2 LQKENI. CDR3 region: CASSPLAGGPHEQYF. CDR3 nucleotides: TGTGCCAGCTCACCGCTAGCGGGAGGGCCCCACGAGCAGTACTTC.

The chain employs TRBV15 and TRBJ2-1; 15 nucleotides line up with TRBD2. The ends lost 4 bases at V and 5 bases at J; junction bases unmatched: 15. CDR3 length: 20 amino acids. CDR1 and CDR2 from the germline V gene are LNHNV and YYDKDF (reference sequence). This chain's CDR3 is CATSTRTSGRAFNPDNEQFF. In DNA, the CDR3 is TGTGCCACCAGCACCCGGACTAGCGGGAGGGCCTTTAACCCGGACAATGAGCAGTTCTTC.

The CDR3 DNA reads as TGCGCCAGCAGCCAAGATGACGGGGAAGAGGATACGCAGTATTTT. Its protein product is CASSQDDGEEDTQYF. J is TRBJ2-3 and V is TRBV4-3, with a possible D match to TRBD2 (5 bases). Germline V CDR1 and CDR2: LGHNA, YSLEER. The CDR3 is 15 residues long. Trimming removed 0 bases from V and 6 bases from J, with 13 bases in between.

The chain joins TRBV7-8 to TRBJ2-7, with D possibly being TRBD1 (7 bases). The CDR3 runs 15 residues. V was cut by 5 bases and J by 4 bases, with 18 bases left in between. Germline V gene lookup returns CDR1 SGHVS and CDR2 FQNEAQ. The CDR3 sequence: CASSGRTGHAYEQYF. The CDR3 coding sequence is TGTGCCAGCAGCGGGAGGACAGGACACGCATACGAGCAGTACTTC. The variable domain in full, completed from reference TRBV7-8 and TRBJ2-7, reads GAGVSQSPRYKVAKRGQDVALRCDPISGHVSLFWYQQALGQGPEFLTYFQNEAQLDKSGLPSDRFFAERPEGSVSTLKIQRTQQEDSAVYLCASSGRTGHAYEQYFGPGTRLTVT.

V gene TRBV27 combines with J gene TRBJ2-7; D possibly corresponds to TRBD1 (5 bases). Between the trimmed V and J ends, which lost 6 bases and 3 bases, there was a span of 15 bases. The length of the CDR3 is 14 residues. From germline, CDR1 is MNHEY and CDR2 SMNVEV (reference sequence). The CDR3 DNA reads TGTGCCAGCAGGTCCGACAGCCCGGACTACGAGCAGTACTTC. It codes for CASRSDSPDYEQYF.

This clone was picked up one time. V gene TRBV4-2 combines with J gene TRBJ2-7, with 9 bases aligning to TRBD2. The CDR3 runs 16 residues. CDR1 is LGHNA, CDR2 YNFKEQ, per germline. V shed 4 bases, J shed 4 bases, and the junction held 11 bases outside the gene matches. CDR3 amino acids: CASSPRGASGTYEQYF. CDR3 nucleotide sequence: TGTGCCAGCAGCCCCCGGGGGGCTAGCGGGACATACGAGCAGTACTTC.

The chain links TRBV14 to TRBJ2-1; 8 nucleotides agree with TRBD1. CDR1 is SGHDN, CDR2 FVKESK, per germline. The CDR3 has 13 amino acids. After removal of 2 bases from V and 14 bases from J, the junction contained 8 bases not matched to a gene. This CDR3 is CASSQNKTGGKFF. The CDR3 nucleotides read TGTGCCAGCAGCCAAAACAAAACAGGGGGGAAGTTCTTC.

The chain couples TRBV7-9 to TRBJ2-1; 16 bases match TRBD2. Germline CDR1 SEHNR, CDR2 FQNEAQ (reference sequence). The CDR3 length is 18 residues. V dropped 4 bases and J dropped 9; count of bases not matched to a gene: 12. The CDR3 DNA reads TGTGCCAGCAGCTCCGGGACTAGCGGGAGGGGGGCAAAAATTGAGCAGTTCTTC. As protein: CASSSGTSGRGAKIEQFF.